This T cell receptor beta chain emerged from a study of T cell repertoires in cytomegalovirus infection. Note on this clonotype: The target antigen is unknown. Relative to the germline gene, one junction end is altered; a read error may explain this.

Notes on the study in general: Identification of carriers of CMV plus the relevant HLA was achieved through cumulative public TCR beta family frequency. It was HLA-C-restricted CMV-specific TCR beta clonotypes that dominated the response ex vivo.

TCRdb called the reads again in MiXCR, with one record for every CDR3 protein. The table lists approximately 6,100 distinct CDR3 sequences, 45% to 55% of them singletons. The CDR3 has 14 residues. Germline CDR1 SGHTA, CDR2 FQGNSA. The receptor comes from a human donor in good health (CMV status not recorded). Some clones in this sample may be carry-over from other donors' samples. This chain uses TRBV7-2 with TRBJ2-3, with a tentative D call TRBD2 (5 bases). The specimen sequenced was PBMCs, sequenced either directly or after in vitro stimulation (not recorded which). CDR3 DNA: TGTGCAAGCAGCTTAGCGCCGGCCCCAGATACGCAGTATTGG. This translates into CASSLAPAPDTQYW.